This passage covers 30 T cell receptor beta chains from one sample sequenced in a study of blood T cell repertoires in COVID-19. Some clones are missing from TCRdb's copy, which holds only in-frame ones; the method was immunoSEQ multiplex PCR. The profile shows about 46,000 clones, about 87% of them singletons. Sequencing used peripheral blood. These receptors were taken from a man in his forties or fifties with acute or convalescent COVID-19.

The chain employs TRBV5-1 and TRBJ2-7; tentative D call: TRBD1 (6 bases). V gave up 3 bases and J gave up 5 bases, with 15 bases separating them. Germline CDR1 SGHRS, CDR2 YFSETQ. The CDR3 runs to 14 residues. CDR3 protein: CASSSLQGSHEQYF. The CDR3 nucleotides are TGCGCCAGCAGCTCCCTACAGGGATCCCACGAGCAGTACTTC.

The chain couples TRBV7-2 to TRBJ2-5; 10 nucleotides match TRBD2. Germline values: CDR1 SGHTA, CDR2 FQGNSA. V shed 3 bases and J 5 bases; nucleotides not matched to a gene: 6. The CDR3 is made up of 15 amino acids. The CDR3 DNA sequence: TGTGCCAGCAGCTTTCTAGCGGGGGTAGCCGAGACCCAGTACTTC. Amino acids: CASSFLAGVAETQYF.

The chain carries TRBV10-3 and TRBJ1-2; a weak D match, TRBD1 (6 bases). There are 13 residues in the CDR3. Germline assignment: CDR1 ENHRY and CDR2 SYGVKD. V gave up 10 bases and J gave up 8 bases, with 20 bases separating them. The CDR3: CATWDIQPAGYTF. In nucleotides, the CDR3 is TGTGCCACCTGGGACATCCAACCGGCGGGCTACACCTTC.

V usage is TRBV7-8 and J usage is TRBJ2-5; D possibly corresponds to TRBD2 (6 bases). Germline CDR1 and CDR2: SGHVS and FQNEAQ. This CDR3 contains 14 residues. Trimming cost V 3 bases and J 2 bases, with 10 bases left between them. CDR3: CASSFSTRQETQYF. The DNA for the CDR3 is TGTGCCAGCAGCTTCTCGACTAGGCAAGAGACCCAGTACTTC.

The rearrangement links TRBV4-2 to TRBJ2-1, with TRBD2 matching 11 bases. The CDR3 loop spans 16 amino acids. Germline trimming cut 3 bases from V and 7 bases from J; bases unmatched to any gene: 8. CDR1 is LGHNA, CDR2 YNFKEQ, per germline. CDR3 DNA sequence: TGTGCCAGCAGCCAGACACCTAGCGGGGGGTGGAATGAGCAGTTCTTC. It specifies CASSQTPSGGWNEQFF.

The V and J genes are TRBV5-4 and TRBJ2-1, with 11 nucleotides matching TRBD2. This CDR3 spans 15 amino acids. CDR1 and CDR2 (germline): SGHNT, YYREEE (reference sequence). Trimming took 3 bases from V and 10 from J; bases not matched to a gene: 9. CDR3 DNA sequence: TGTGCCAGCAGCTCCGGCTTAGCGGGGGGGCTCGAGCAGTTCTTC. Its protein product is CASSSGLAGGLEQFF.

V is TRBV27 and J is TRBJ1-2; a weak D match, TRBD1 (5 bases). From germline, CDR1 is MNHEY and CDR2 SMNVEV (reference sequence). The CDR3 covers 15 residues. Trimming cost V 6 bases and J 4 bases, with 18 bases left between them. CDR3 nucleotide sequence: TGTGCCAGCAGCCCTCGAATGACAGAGTTCTATGGCTACACCTTC. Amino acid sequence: CASSPRMTEFYGYTF.

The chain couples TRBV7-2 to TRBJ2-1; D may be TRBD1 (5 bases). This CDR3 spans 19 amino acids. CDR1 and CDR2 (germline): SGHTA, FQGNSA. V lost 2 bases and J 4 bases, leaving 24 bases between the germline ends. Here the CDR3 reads CASSLRGSSVSLIYNEQFF. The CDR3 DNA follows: TGTGCCAGCAGCTTAAGGGGCTCGTCGGTATCCCTAATTTACAATGAGCAGTTCTTC.

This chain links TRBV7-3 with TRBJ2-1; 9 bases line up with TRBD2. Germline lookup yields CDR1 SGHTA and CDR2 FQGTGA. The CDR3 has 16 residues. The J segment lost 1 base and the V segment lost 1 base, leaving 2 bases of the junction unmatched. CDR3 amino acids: CASSLNAGGSYNEQFF. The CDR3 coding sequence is TGTGCCAGCAGCTTAAATGCGGGGGGGTCCTACAATGAGCAGTTCTTC.

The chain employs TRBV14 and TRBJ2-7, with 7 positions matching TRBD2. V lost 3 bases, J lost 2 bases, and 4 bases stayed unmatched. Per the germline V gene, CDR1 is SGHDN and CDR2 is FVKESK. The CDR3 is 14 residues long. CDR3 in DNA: TGTGCCAGCAGCCATGGGGGGGGTGCCTACGAGCAGTACTTC. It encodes CASSHGGGAYEQYF. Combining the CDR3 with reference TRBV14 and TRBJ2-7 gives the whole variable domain EAGVTQFPSHSVIEKGQTVTLRCDPISGHDNLYWYRRVMGKEIKFLLHFVKESKQDESGMPNNRFLAERTGGTYSTLKVQPAELEDSGVYFCASSHGGGAYEQYFGPGTRLTVT.

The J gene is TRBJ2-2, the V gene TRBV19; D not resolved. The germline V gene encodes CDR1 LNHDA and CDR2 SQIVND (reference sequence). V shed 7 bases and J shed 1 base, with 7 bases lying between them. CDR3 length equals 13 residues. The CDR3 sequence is CASIQWNTGELFF. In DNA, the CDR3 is TGTGCCAGTATTCAGTGGAACACCGGGGAGCTGTTTTTT.

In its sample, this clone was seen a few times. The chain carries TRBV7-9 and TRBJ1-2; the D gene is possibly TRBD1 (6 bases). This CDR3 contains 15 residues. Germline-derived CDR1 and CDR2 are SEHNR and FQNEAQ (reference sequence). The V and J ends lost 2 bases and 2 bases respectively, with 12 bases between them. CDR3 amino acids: CASSLSGTSNYGYTF. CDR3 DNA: TGTGCCAGCAGCTTATCTGGGACATCCAACTATGGCTACACCTTC. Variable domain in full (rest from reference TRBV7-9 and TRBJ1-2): DTGVSQNPRHKITKRGQNVTFRCDPISEHNRLYWYRQTLGQGPEFLTYFQNEAQLEKSRLLSDRFSAERPKGSFSTLEIQRTEQGDSAMYLCASSLSGTSNYGYTFGSGTRLTVV.

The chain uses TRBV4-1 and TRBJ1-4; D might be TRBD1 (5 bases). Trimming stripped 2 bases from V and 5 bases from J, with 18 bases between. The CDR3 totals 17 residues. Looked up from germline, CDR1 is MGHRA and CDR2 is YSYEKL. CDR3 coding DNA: TGCGCCAGCAGCCAAAGGGGCGCGGGACGGGAAAATGAAAAACTGTTTTTT. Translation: CASSQRGAGRENEKLFF.

The CDR3 DNA sequence: TGCGCCAGCAGCCAAGATCCTAGCGGGGGGGCCAATGAGCAGTTCTTC. Amino acid sequence: CASSQDPSGGANEQFF. V gene TRBV4-3 combines with J gene TRBJ2-1; 12 nucleotides match TRBD2. Losses at the gene ends were 0 bases for V and 6 bases for J; bases not matched to a gene: 3. The germline gives CDR1 LGHNA, CDR2 YSLEER. The CDR3 consists of 16 residues.

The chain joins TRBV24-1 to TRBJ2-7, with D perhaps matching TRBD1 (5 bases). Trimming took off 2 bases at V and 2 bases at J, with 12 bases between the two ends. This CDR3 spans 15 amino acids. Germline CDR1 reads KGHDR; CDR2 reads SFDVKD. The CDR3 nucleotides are TGTGCCACCAGTGATTCATCGACAGTCACCTACGAGCAGTACTTC. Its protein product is CATSDSSTVTYEQYF.

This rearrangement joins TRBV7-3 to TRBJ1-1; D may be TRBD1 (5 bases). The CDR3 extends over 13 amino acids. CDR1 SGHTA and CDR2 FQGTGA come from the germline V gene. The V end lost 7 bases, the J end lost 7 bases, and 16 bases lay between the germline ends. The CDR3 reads CASTAGGVSEAFF. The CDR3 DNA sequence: TGTGCCAGCACCGCCGGGGGGGTCAGTGAAGCTTTCTTT.

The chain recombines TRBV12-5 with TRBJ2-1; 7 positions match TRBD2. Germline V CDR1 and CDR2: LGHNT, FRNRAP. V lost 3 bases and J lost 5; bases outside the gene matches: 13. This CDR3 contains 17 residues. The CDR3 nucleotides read TGTGCTAGTGGTTTCCCCCAGGCTAGCGGAAAGGACAATGAGCAGTTCTTC. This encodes CASGFPQASGKDNEQFF.

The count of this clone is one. CDR3: CASSLQGSTEAFF. CDR3 DNA sequence: TGTGCCAGCAGCTTACAGGGTTCAACTGAAGCTTTCTTT. The chain combines TRBV11-1 with TRBJ1-1, with a tentative D call TRBD1 (5 bases). V was pared by 2 bases and J by 5 bases, with 9 bases between. Per the germline V gene, CDR1 is SGHAT and CDR2 is FQDESV (reference sequence). This CDR3 is built from 13 residues.

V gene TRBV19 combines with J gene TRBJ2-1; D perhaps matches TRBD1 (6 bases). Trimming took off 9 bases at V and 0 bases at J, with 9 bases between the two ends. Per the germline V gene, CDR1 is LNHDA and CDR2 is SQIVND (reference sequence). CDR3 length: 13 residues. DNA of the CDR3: TGTGCCAGCACAGGGAGCTCCTACAATGAGCAGTTCTTC. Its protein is CASTGSSYNEQFF.

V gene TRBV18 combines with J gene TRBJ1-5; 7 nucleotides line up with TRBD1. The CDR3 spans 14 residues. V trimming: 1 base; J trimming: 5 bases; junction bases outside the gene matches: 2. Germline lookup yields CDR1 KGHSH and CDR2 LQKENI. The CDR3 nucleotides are TGTGCCAGCTCACCACAGGGGGCGGATCAGCCCCAGCATTTT. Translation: CASSPQGADQPQHF.

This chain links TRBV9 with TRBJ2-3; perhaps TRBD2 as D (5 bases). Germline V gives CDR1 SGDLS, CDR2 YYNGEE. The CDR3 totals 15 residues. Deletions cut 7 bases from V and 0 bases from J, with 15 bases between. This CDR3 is CASGRTGESTDTQYF. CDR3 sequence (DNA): TGTGCCAGCGGCCGAACCGGGGAGAGCACAGATACGCAGTATTTT.

In DNA, the CDR3 is TGCAGCGTTGAAGGCGGGGGGGACTACAATGAGCAGTTCTTC. Protein product: CSVEGGGDYNEQFF. V usage is TRBV29-1 and J usage is TRBJ2-1; TRBD2 matches 9 bases. CDR3 length: 14 residues. Germline-derived CDR1 and CDR2 are SQVTM and ANQGSEA. Trimming removed 1 base from V and 3 bases from J; junction bases left unmatched: 1.

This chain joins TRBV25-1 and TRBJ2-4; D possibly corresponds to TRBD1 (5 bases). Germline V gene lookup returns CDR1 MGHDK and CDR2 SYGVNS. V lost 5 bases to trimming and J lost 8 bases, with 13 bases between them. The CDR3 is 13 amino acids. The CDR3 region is CASSQGGGDIQYF. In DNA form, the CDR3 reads TGTGCCAGCAGTCAGGGTGGTGGGGACATTCAGTACTTC.

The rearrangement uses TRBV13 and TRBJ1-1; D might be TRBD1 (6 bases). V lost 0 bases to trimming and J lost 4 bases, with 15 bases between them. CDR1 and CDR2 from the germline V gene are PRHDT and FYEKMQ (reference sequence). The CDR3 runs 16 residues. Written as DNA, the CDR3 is TGTGCCAGCAGCTTAGGAAGGGGCAGGGGCATCACTGAAGCTTTCTTT. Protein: CASSLGRGRGITEAFF. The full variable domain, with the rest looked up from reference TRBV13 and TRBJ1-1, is AAGVIQSPRHLIKEKRETATLKCYPIPRHDTVYWYQQGPGQDPQFLISFYEKMQSDKGSIPDRFSAQQFSDYHSELNMSSLELGDSALYFCASSLGRGRGITEAFFGQGTRLTVV.

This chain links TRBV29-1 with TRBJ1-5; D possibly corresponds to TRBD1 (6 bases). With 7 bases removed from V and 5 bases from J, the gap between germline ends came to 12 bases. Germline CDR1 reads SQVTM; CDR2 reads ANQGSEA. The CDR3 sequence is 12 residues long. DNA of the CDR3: TGCAGCGCCGGGGGGGGCGATCAGCCCCAGCATTTT. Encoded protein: CSAGGGDQPQHF.

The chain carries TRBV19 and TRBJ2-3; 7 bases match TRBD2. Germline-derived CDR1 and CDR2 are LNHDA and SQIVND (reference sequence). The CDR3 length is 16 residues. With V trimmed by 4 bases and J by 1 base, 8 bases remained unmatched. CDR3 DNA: TGTGCCAGTAGTACCGTAGGGGCGGGGGGCACAGATACGCAGTATTTT. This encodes CASSTVGAGGTDTQYF.

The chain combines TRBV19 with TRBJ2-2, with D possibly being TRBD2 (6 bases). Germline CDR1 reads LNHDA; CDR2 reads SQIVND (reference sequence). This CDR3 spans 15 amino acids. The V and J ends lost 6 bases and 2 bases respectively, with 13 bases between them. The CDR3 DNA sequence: TGTGCCAGTAGGGTGGGACTCGACAACACCGGGGAGCTGTTTTTT. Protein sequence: CASRVGLDNTGELFF.

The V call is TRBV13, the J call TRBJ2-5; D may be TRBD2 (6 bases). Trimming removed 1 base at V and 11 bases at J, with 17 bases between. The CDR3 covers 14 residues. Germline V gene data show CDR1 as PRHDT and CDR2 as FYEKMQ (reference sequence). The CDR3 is CASSLAHLGGQQYF. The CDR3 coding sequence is TGTGCCAGCAGCTTAGCCCACCTAGGAGGGCAGCAGTACTTC.

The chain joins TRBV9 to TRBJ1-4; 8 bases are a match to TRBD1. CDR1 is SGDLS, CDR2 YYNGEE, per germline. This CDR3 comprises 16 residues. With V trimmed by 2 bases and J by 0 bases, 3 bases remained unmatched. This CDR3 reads CASSVGQGTTNEKLFF. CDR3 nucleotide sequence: TGTGCCAGCAGCGTTGGACAGGGCACAACTAATGAAAAACTGTTTTTT.

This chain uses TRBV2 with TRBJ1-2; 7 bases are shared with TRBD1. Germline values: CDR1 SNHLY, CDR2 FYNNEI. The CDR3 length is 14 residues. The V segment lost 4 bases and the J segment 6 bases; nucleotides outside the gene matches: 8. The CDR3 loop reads CASSVGQKSDGYTF. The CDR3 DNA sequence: TGTGCCAGCAGTGTGGGACAGAAAAGTGATGGCTACACCTTC.